This TCR beta chain was obtained from a study of graft-versus-host responses after intestinal transplantation. At the level of the study: Recipients obtained multivisceral, liver-intestinal, or isolated intestinal transplants. The whole recipient group had anti-thymocyte globulin induction followed by tacrolimus and steroids for approximately three years.

Only in-frame clones appear in the TCRdb table, and some are missing; sequencing was by immunoSEQ multiplex PCR. The sample consists of 25,000 to 35,000 clones, nearly 90% of them appearing once. To note about this clone: Its antigen is currently unknown.

The CDR3 contains 12 residues. Germline V gene sequence: CDR1 LNHNV, CDR2 YYDKDF (reference sequence). V lost 7 bases, J lost 0 bases, and 7 bases lay in between. Whole-study results and caveats: Detected in recipient marrow were GvH clones, some of which were first observed in ileum or blood.

The material sequenced was PBMCs, taken around 61 weeks after intestinal transplantation. This chain uses TRBV15 with TRBJ2-7; a possible D gene is TRBD2 (5 bases). The source is a human patient who received an intestinal transplant, so some T cells may come from the graft donor. The CDR3: CATMGSSYEQYF. The CDR3 DNA is TGTGCCACCATGGGGAGCTCCTACGAGCAGTACTTC.